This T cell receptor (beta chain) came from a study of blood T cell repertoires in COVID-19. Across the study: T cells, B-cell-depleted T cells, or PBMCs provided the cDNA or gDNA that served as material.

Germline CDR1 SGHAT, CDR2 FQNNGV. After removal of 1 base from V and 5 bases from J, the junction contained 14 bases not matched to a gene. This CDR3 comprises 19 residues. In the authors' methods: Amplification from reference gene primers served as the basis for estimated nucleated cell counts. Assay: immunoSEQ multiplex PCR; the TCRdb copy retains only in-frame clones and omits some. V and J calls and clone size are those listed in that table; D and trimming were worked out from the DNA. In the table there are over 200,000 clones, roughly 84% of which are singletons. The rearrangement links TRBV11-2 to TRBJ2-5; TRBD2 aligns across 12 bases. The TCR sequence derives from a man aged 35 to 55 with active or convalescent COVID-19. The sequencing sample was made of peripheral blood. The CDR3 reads CASSLARRLAGGPGETQYF. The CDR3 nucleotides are TGTGCCAGCAGCTTAGCGCGGAGGCTAGCGGGAGGGCCGGGGGAGACCCAGTACTTC.